These 2 T cell receptor beta chains share one sample of origin, sequenced in a study of cytomegalovirus exposure and HLA in healthy donors. TCRdb's table, derived via immunoSEQ multiplex PCR, lists solely in-frame clones and lacks some. The sample shows over 110,000 clones, 70% to 90% of them seen only once. Sequencing was performed on PBMCs. The receptors originated from a man aged 18 to 29 in good health and CMV-seropositive.

The gene calls are TRBV21-1 and TRBJ2-7; TRBD2, the table's D call, was not compared with the DNA. TRBV21-1 is marked as a pseudogene. The CDR3 has 12 residues. The CDR3 nucleotides are TGTGCCAGCAGCAATAACGCGGGGGAGCAGTACTTC. Amino acid sequence: CASSNNAGEQYF.

CDR3 in DNA: TGTGCCAGCAGTTTATGGGTTGCGAGCGGGAGGGCCCCGGATACGCAGTATTTT. Translating it yields CASSLWVASGRAPDTQYF. The V call is TRBV27, the J call TRBJ2-3, with 10 bases aligning to TRBD2. The CDR3 has 18 residues. The germline gives CDR1 MNHEY, CDR2 SMNVEV (reference sequence). V shed 1 base, J shed 6 bases, and the junction held 13 bases outside the gene matches.